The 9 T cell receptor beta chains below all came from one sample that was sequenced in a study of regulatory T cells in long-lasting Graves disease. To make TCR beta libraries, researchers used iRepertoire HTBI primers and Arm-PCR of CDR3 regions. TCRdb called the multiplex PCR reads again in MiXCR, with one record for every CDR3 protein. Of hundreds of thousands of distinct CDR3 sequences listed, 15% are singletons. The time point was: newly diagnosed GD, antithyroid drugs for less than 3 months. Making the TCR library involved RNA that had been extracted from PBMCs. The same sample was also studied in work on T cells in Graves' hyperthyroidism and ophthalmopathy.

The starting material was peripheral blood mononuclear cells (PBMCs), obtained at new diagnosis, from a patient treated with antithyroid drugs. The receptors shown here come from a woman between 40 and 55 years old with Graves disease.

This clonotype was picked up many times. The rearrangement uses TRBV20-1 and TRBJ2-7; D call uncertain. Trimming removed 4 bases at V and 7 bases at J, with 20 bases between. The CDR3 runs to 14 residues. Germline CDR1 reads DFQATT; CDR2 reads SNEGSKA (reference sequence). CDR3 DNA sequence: TGCAGTGCTACATTAGGGCAGGCCGGTGAAGAGCAGTACTTC. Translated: CSATLGQAGEEQYF.

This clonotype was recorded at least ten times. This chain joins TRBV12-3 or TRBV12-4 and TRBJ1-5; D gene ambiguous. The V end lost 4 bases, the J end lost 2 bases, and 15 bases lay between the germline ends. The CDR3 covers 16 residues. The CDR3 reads CASSSPGFGGNQPQHF. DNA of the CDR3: TGTGCCAGCAGTTCCCCGGGGTTTGGTGGCAATCAGCCCCAGCATTTT.

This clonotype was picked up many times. CDR3 DNA: TGCGCCAGCAGCTTAGGAGGACAGAACACTGAAGCTTTCTTT. Amino acids: CASSLGGQNTEAFF. This chain links TRBV5-1 with TRBJ1-1; TRBD1 is a possible D gene (5 bases). The CDR3 runs 14 residues. Germline lookup yields CDR1 SGHRS and CDR2 YFSETQ. Trimming stripped 2 bases from V and 1 base from J, with 9 bases between.

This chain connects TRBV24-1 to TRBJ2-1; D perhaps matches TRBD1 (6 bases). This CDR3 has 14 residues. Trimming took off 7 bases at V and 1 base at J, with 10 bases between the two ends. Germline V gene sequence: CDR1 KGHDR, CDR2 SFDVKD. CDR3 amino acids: CATSHRESYNEQFF. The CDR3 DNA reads TGTGCCACCAGCCACAGGGAGTCCTACAATGAGCAGTTCTTC.

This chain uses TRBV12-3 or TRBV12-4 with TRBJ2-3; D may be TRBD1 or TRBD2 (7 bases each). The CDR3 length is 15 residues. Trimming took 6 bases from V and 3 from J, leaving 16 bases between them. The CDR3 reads CASSRQGGRTDTQYF. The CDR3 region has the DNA TGTGCCAGCAGCCGCCAGGGGGGGCGGACAGATACGCAGTATTTT.

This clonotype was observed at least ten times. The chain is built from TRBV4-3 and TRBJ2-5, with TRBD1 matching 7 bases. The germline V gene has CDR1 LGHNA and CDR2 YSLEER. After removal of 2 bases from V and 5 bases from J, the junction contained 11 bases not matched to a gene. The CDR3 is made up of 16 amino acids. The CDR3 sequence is CASSQSFRGLRETQYF. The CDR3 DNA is TGCGCCAGCAGCCAATCCTTCAGGGGGTTAAGGGAGACCCAGTACTTC.

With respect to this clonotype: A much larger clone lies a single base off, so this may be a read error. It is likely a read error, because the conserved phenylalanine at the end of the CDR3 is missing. Here the CDR3 DNA reads TGTGCCAGCAGCCAGACAGGGCGTGGAAACACCATATATTCT. Translating it yields CASSQTGRGNTIYS. This rearrangement joins TRBV28 to TRBJ1-3; 7 bases map to TRBD1. The V segment lost 6 bases and the J segment 3 bases; nucleotides outside the gene matches: 5. CDR1 is MDHEN and CDR2 is SYDVKM in the germline V gene. The CDR3 sequence is 14 residues long.

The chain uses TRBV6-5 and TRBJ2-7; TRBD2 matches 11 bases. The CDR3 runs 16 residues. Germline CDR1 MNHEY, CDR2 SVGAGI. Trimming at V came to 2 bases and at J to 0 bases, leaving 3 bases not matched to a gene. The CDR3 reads CASSYPLAGGSYEQYF. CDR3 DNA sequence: TGTGCCAGCAGTTACCCCCTAGCGGGAGGCTCCTACGAGCAGTACTTC.

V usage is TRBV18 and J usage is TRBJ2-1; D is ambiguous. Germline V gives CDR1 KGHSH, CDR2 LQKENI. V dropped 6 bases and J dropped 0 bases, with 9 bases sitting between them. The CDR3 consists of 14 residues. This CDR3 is CASSPFGSYNEQFF. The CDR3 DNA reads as TGTGCCAGCTCCCCGTTTGGCTCCTACAATGAGCAGTTCTTC.